This entry is about one T cell receptor beta chain. This clonotype turned up a few times. Its antigen is still unknown. A clone one base away is much larger, so this may be a read error. CDR3 length: 13 amino acids, cysteine to phenylalanine. Only the CDR3 part of the read is kept: 39 bases, read in frame from the first base. CDR1 and CDR2 (SQVTM, ANQGSEA) derive from the germline V gene. This entry belongs to a study of tumor and adjacent non-tumor tissue in lung cancer (dated by TCRdb to about 2018). For the wider study: Patients with adenocarcinoma (roughly 12), squamous cell carcinoma (2) and small cell lung cancer (1) were included in the cohort. In total, sequencing yielded 100 million to 150 million productive TCRbeta reads, which works out to an average of about 4 million reads per sample. Using bulk TCRbeta repertoires from approximately 15 lung cancer patients, the study set lung tumor tissue side by side with matched distant non-tumor lung tissue. The 15 enrolled patients, of whom 10 were men and 5 were women, were aged about 31 to 80 years and were diagnosed with TNM stage I to III disease. TCRbeta CDR3 sequencing was performed on under 35 paired specimens, with one tumor sample and one normal lung sample collected per patient.

The library was prepared using multiplex PCR. For sequencing, an Illumina HiSeq 2500 was employed. Following protocols modified from ARM-PCR, the researchers constructed TCRbeta libraries through three rounds of nested PCR with primers (Table S4). Before sequencing, PCR products in the 200-500 bp range were cut out of the gel and cleaned up using the QIAquick gel extraction kit. Processing in the source paper ran as follows. Trimmomatic was used to clean the reads, FLASH merged the cleaned reads into complete CDR3 sequences, and MiTCR assigned the sequences to V(D)J germline segments. Clonal diversity was computed as the inverse Simpson's index with VDJtools. In-frame sequences lacking a premature stop codon were counted as productive reads. The public reads were run again by TCRdb, first through fastp at Q25 and then through MiXCR, and only productive beta chains were kept. Every CDR3 protein is listed once, alongside the most common genes and DNA of its rows. TCRdb assigned the V and J calls; the authors' analysis was not used. In this sample the table shows roughly 74,000 distinct CDR3 sequences, about 80% of which occur a single time. 40% of the sample is held by the ten biggest clonotypes.

RNA was isolated from bulk unsorted tissue, and RNA quality was assessed with a NanoDrop ND-1000 and an Agilent 2100. Normal lung samples were distant non-tumor tissue taken more than 3 cm from the tumor edge. Newly diagnosed lung cancer patients without prior chemotherapy who had been admitted for thoracic surgery in China between August and November 2014 were enrolled as donors. Anyone who had undergone radiotherapy or chemotherapy before, or who had another cancer at the same time, was left out of the study. Pieces of surgical tissue measuring about 1-2.1 cm3 were kept in RNAlater solution and held at -80 degrees C until needed. What the work shows at the level of the full study, not this receptor alone: Neither the sequencing platform nor unique molecular identifiers are named or mentioned anywhere in the methods. Significantly higher TCR diversity (inverse Simpson) was observed in tumor tissue than in normal lung tissue (around 450 vs 150, P = 0.0075, Mann-Whitney U test). TCR diversity was significantly higher in younger patients, and higher tumor TCR diversity was associated with shorter overall and disease-free survival. The cohort had only about 14 patients, and the authors noted that larger samples and more detailed clinical data are needed. The top 100 clones made up a significantly larger cumulative share of the repertoire in normal lung than in tumor tissue. Because peripheral blood was not sequenced, the blood TCRbeta repertoires of the lung cancer patients in the study went unexamined.

The receptor chain draws on TRBV29-1 and TRBJ1-5, with TRBD1 perhaps the D gene, on 6 matching bases. The sequenced sample was distant non-tumor lung tissue. This sequence was found in a man in his 70s with non-small cell lung cancer. The CDR3 is CSVQGSGNRPQHF. The sequenced DNA: TGCAGCGTTCAGGGGTCCGGCAATCGGCCCCAGCATTTT.